This T cell receptor beta chain came from a study of persistence of HIV-infected CD4 T cells. At the level of the study: A median of 8 years of suppressive ART preceded sampling.

The stimulus was an HIV-1 Gag 15-mer peptide pool, 1 ug/peptide/mL. CD40L-negative CD69-negative CD45RO-high memory CD4+ T cells were sorted as populations depleted of antigen-responding cells. Donors had undetectable plasma HIV-1 RNA, under 50 copies/mL, for 4+ years. Inclusion required CMV-positive serology and CD4+ counts above 400 cells/uL. Trimming shortened V by 2 bases and J by 3 bases, and 13 bases separated the two germline ends. This CDR3 is built from 15 residues. The germline gives CDR1 MNHNS, CDR2 SASEGT. Turning to this clone: Its specificity is not known.

The immunoSEQ assay was version 4, run in survey mode. TCRdb's table, derived via immunoSEQ multiplex PCR, lists solely in-frame clones and lacks some. The table records about 40,000 clones, about 84% of them present only once. Study-wide results and limits: The rare CMV-responding cells with HIV-1 proviruses were not separately TCR-sequenced.

The sequence was obtained from an adult man with HIV who was CMV-seropositive. The source material was CD4+ T cells sorted from PBMCs after 18-hour stimulation, sampled from a patient who received antiretroviral therapy. The V call is TRBV6-1, the J call TRBJ1-1; D is unresolved. CDR3 sequence reads: CASSELEGRDTEAFF. CDR3 coding DNA: TGTGCCAGCAGTGAATTGGAAGGGAGAGACACTGAAGCTTTCTTT.